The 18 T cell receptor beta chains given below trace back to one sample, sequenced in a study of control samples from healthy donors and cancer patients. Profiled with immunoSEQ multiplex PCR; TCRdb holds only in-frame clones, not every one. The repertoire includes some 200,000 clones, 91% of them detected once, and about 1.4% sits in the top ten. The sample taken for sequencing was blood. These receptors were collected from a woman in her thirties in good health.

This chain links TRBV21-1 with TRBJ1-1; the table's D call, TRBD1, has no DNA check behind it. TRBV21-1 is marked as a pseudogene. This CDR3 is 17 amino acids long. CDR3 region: CASSKKRQGWVNTEAFF. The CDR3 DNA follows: TGTGCCAGCAGCAAAAAACGACAGGGGTGGGTGAACACTGAAGCTTTCTTT.

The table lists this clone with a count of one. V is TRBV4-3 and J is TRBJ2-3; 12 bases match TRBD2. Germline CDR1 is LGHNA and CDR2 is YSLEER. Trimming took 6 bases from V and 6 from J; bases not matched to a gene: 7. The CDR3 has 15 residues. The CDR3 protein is CASSPLAGGGDTQYF. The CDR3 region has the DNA TGCGCCAGCAGTCCCCTAGCGGGAGGGGGTGATACGCAGTATTTT.

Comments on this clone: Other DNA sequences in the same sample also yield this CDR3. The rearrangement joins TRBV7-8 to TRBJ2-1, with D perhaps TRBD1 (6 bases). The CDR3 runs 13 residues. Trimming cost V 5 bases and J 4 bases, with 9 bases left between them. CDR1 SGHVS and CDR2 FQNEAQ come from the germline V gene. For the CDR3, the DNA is TGTGCCAGCAGCCCCCAGGGGTACAATGAGCAGTTCTTC. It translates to CASSPQGYNEQFF. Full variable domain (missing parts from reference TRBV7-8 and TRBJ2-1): GAGVSQSPRYKVAKRGQDVALRCDPISGHVSLFWYQQALGQGPEFLTYFQNEAQLDKSGLPSDRFFAERPEGSVSTLKIQRTQQEDSAVYLCASSPQGYNEQFFGPGTRLTVL.

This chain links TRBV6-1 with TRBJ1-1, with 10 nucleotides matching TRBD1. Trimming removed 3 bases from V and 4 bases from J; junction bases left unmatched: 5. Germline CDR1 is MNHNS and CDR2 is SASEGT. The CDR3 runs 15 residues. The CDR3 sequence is CASSERTGGTTEAFF. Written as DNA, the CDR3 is TGTGCCAGCAGTGAGAGGACAGGGGGGACCACTGAAGCTTTCTTT.

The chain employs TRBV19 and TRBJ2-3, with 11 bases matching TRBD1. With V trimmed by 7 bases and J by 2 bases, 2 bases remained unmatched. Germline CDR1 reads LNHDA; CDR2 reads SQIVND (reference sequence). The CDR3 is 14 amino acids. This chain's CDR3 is CASKGQGDTDTQYF. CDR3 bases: TGTGCCAGTAAGGGACAGGGGGACACAGATACGCAGTATTTT.

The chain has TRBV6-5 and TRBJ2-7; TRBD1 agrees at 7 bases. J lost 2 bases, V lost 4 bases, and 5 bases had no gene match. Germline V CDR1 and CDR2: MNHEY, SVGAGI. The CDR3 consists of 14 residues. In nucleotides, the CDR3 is TGTGCCAGCAGTTCCGGGACAGTAACCTACGAGCAGTACTTC. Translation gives CASSSGTVTYEQYF.

CDR3 nucleotides: TGTGCCAGCAGTGATCAGTGGAGGGATGAAAAACTGTTTTTT. Protein sequence: CASSDQWRDEKLFF. The J gene is TRBJ1-4, the V gene TRBV6-1; no firm D call. Germline-derived CDR1 and CDR2 are MNHNS and SASEGT. The CDR3 runs 14 residues. Trimming pared 3 bases from V and 6 bases from J, leaving 11 bases between.

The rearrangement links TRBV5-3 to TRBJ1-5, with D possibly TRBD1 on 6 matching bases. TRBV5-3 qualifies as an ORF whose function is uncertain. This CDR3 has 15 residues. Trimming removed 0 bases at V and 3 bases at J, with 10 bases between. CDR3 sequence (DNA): TGTGCCAGAAGCTTGGCGGGGGCGGACAATCAGCCCCAGCATTTT. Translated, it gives CARSLAGADNQPQHF.

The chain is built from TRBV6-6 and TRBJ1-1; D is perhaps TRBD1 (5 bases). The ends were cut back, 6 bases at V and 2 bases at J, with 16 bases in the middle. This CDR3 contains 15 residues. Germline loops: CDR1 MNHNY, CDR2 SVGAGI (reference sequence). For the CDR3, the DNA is TGTGCCAGCAGCTACCCGGGACGGGTAAACACTGAAGCTTTCTTT. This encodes CASSYPGRVNTEAFF.

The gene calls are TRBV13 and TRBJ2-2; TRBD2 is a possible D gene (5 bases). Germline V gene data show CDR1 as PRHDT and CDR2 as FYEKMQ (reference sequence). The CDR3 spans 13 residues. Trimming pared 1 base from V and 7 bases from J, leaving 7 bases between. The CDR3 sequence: CASSLVRDGELFF. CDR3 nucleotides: TGTGCCAGCAGCTTAGTCCGGGACGGGGAGCTGTTTTTT. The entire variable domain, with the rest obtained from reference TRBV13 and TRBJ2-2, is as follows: AAGVIQSPRHLIKEKRETATLKCYPIPRHDTVYWYQQGPGQDPQFLISFYEKMQSDKGSIPDRFSAQQFSDYHSELNMSSLELGDSALYFCASSLVRDGELFFGEGSRLTVL.

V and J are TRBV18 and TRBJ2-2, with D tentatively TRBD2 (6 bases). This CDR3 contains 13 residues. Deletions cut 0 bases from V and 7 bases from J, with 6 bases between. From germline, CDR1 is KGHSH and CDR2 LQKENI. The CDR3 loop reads CASSPPEGGELFF. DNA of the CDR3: TGTGCCAGCTCACCACCGGAGGGCGGGGAGCTGTTTTTT. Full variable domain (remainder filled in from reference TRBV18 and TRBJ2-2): NAGVMQNPRHLVRRRGQEARLRCSPMKGHSHVYWYRQLPEEGLKFMVYLQKENIIDESGMPKERFSAEFPKEGPSILRIQQVVRGDSAAYFCASSPPEGGELFFGEGSRLTVL.

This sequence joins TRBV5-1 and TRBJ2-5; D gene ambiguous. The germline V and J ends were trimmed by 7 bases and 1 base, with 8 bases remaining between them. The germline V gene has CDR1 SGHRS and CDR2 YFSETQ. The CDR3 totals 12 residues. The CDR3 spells CASRRAQETQYF. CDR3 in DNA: TGCGCCAGCCGCAGAGCCCAAGAGACCCAGTACTTC.

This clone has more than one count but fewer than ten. Written as DNA, the CDR3 is TGTGCCAGCAGTGACCCTTTGAACACTGAAGCTTTCTTT. This translates into CASSDPLNTEAFF. The chain employs TRBV2 and TRBJ1-1; no firm D call. CDR3 length: 13 amino acids. The germline CDR1 and CDR2 sequences are SNHLY and FYNNEI. V lost 3 bases and J lost 0, with 5 bases in between.

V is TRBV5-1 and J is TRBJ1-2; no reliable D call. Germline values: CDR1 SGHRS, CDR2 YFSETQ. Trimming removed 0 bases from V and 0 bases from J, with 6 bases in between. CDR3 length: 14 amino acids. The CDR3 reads CASSLARTNYGYTF. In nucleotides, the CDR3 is TGCGCCAGCAGCTTGGCCCGCACTAACTATGGCTACACCTTC.

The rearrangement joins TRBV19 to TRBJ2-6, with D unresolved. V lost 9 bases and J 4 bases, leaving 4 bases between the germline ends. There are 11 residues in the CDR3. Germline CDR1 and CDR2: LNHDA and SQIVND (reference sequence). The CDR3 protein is CASWGANVLTF. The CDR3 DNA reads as TGTGCCAGCTGGGGGGCCAACGTCCTGACTTTC.

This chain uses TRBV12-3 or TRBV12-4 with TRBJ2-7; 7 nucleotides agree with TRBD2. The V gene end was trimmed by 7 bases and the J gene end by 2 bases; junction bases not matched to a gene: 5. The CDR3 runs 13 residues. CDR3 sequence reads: CASTNLAAYEQYF. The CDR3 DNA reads TGTGCCAGCACAAATCTAGCGGCCTACGAGCAGTACTTC.

DNA of the CDR3: TGTGCCAGCAGCGGCCGCAGGGCTGAAAAACTGTTTTTT. As protein: CASSGRRAEKLFF. The J gene is TRBJ1-4, the V gene TRBV12-3 or TRBV12-4; D possibly corresponds to TRBD1 (5 bases). The CDR3 runs to 13 residues. V lost 6 bases and J 7 bases, leaving 12 bases between the germline ends.

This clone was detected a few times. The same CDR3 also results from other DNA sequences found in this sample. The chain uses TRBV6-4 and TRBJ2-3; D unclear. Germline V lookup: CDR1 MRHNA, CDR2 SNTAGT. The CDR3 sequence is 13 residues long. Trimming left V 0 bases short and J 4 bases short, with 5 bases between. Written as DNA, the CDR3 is TGTGCCAGCAGTGACTCGGAAGCAGATACGCAGTATTTT. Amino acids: CASSDSEADTQYF.